The 13 T cell receptor beta chains listed next were all sequenced from one sample in a study of CD8 T cells in Susac syndrome. Random hexamers primed reverse transcription of about 0.5 to 1 ug RNA. Using its own MiXCR run on the immunoSEQ multiplex PCR reads, TCRdb lists one record per CDR3 protein. This sample has 300,000 to 350,000 distinct CDR3 sequences; approximately 90% occur once, and the top ten carry about 0.07%. The source material was CD4+ T cells from PBMCs. The receptors derive from a human donor with multiple sclerosis.

V is TRBV19 and J is TRBJ2-5; D uncertain. The CDR3 loop spans 13 amino acids. CDR1 LNHDA and CDR2 SQIVND come from the germline V gene (reference sequence). V was shortened by 6 bases and J by 5 bases, with 13 bases between the two germline ends. CDR3: CASSSLRRETQYF. In DNA, the CDR3 is TGTGCCAGTAGCTCTCTTCGTAGGGAGACCCAGTACTTC.

This clonotype was seen more than once but under ten times. The chain joins TRBV6-4 to TRBJ1-5; D is undetermined. This CDR3 spans 13 amino acids. The germline V gene has CDR1 MRHNA and CDR2 SNTAGT. V was pared by 5 bases and J by 0 bases, with 5 bases between. The CDR3 loop reads CASSQFSNQPQHF. The CDR3 DNA reads TGTGCCAGCAGTCAGTTTAGCAATCAGCCCCAGCATTTT.

In nucleotides, the CDR3 is TGTGCCAGCAGCTCTTCGACAGGGGCGGCTTTGGGCTACACCTTC. Translation gives CASSSSTGAALGYTF. The rearrangement uses TRBV11-3 and TRBJ1-2; 8 nucleotides match TRBD1. The CDR3 is 15 residues long. V lost 4 bases, J lost 8 bases, and 12 bases stayed unmatched. The V gene's germline CDR1 is SGHNT and CDR2 YENEEA.

As DNA, the CDR3 is TGTGCCAGCAGCCGCACTAACCTCCAAGAGACCCAGTACTTC. This translates into CASSRTNLQETQYF. The chain couples TRBV7-2 to TRBJ2-5; D gene ambiguous. Germline V gene sequence: CDR1 SGHTA, CDR2 FQGNSA. V was shortened by 5 bases and J by 1 base, with 11 bases between the two germline ends. CDR3 length: 14 residues.

The V call is TRBV29-1, the J call TRBJ1-2; TRBD1 is a possible D gene (6 bases). The CDR3 consists of 11 residues. The V end lost 7 bases, the J end lost 8 bases, and 14 bases lay between the germline ends. Germline V lookup: CDR1 SQVTM, CDR2 ANQGSEA. The CDR3 DNA reads as TGCAGCGGTCGGACAGTCGGGGGCTACACCTTC. The encoded protein is CSGRTVGGYTF.

CDR3 region: CASSLKDRGPNTQYF. The CDR3, as DNA: TGCGCCAGCAGCTTAAAGGACAGGGGGCCAAATACGCAGTATTTT. The J gene is TRBJ2-3, the V gene TRBV5-1, with 11 nucleotides matching TRBD1. The germline gives CDR1 SGHRS, CDR2 YFSETQ. The CDR3 totals 15 residues. Trimming took 2 bases from V and 7 from J; bases not matched to a gene: 6.

The V gene is TRBV6-1, the J gene TRBJ2-6, with no clear D. Germline V gene data show CDR1 as MNHNS and CDR2 as SASEGT. Deletions cut 2 bases from V and 0 bases from J, with 8 bases between. This CDR3 has 16 residues. The CDR3 here is CASSEKFFSGANVLTF. The CDR3 DNA reads TGTGCCAGCAGTGAAAAGTTTTTCTCTGGGGCCAACGTCCTGACTTTC.

The count of this clonotype is one. The rearrangement joins TRBV28 to TRBJ1-1; D is undetermined. The CDR3 runs 13 residues. Germline values: CDR1 MDHEN, CDR2 SYDVKM. The V end lost 6 bases, the J end lost 6 bases, and 14 bases lay between the germline ends. Written as DNA, the CDR3 is TGTGCCAGCAGACGAGACCCCAGCGCTGAAGCTTTCTTT. It is translated as CASRRDPSAEAFF.

This clonotype was observed a few times. The chain uses TRBV25-1 and TRBJ2-7; perhaps TRBD2 as D (6 bases). The CDR3 runs to 14 residues. Germline CDR1 reads MGHDK; CDR2 reads SYGVNS. Trimming took 3 bases from V and 4 from J, leaving 13 bases between them. CDR3: CASSDGTAFYEQYF. CDR3 sequence (DNA): TGTGCCAGCAGTGACGGGACTGCCTTTTACGAGCAGTACTTC.

This clonotype was detected once. The V and J genes are TRBV7-2 and TRBJ2-1; D gene uncertain. V shed 6 bases and J shed 0 bases, with 12 bases lying between them. The germline V gene has CDR1 SGHTA and CDR2 FQGNSA. The CDR3 has 15 amino acids. The CDR3 DNA is TGTGCCAGCAGACGGACGTGGCTCTCCTACAATGAGCAGTTCTTC. Protein: CASRRTWLSYNEQFF.

V gene TRBV5-6 combines with J gene TRBJ2-2; D is uncertain. The CDR3 sequence is 12 residues long. Germline CDR1 and CDR2: SGHDT and YYEEEE. Trimming left V 1 base short and J 7 bases short, with 5 bases between. The CDR3 sequence is CASSLNRGELFF. The CDR3 bases are TGTGCCAGCAGCTTGAATCGCGGGGAGCTGTTTTTT.

V usage is TRBV29-1 and J usage is TRBJ1-1; D is unresolved. Per germline, CDR1 SQVTM and CDR2 ANQGSEA. This CDR3 has 13 residues. Trimming stripped 4 bases from V and 0 bases from J, with 9 bases between. The CDR3 DNA is TGCAGCGTTGTCCACAGTATGAACACTGAAGCTTTCTTT. Encoded protein: CSVVHSMNTEAFF.

The chain recombines TRBV19 with TRBJ2-1; TRBD2 agrees at 7 bases. This CDR3 has 16 amino acids. V trimming: 0 bases; J trimming: 0 bases; junction bases outside the gene matches: 2. CDR1 LNHDA and CDR2 SQIVND come from the germline V gene (reference sequence). Here the CDR3 DNA reads TGTGCCAGTAGTATAGAAGGCGGGGGCTCCTACAATGAGCAGTTCTTC. It encodes CASSIEGGGSYNEQFF.